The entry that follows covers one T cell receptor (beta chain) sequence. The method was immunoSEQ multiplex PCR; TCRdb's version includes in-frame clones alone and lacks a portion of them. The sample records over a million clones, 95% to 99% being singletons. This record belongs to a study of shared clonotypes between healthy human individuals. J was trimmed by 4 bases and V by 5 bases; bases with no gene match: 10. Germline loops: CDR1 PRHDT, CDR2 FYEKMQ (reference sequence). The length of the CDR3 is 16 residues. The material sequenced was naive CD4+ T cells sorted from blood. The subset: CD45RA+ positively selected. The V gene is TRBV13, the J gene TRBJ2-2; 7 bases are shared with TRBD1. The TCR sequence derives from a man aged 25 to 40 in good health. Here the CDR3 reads CASSPRQGLSTGELFF. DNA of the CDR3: TGTGCCAGCAGCCCCCGACAGGGTCTGTCCACCGGGGAGCTGTTTTTT. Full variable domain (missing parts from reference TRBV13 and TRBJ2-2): AAGVIQSPRHLIKEKRETATLKCYPIPRHDTVYWYQQGPGQDPQFLISFYEKMQSDKGSIPDRFSAQQFSDYHSELNMSSLELGDSALYFCASSPRQGLSTGELFFGEGSRLTVL.